This entry features one T cell receptor beta chain sequence. Its antigen remains unknown. Given a much more abundant clone one base away, this may be a read error. The source of the sample is a study of blood T cells in healthy people across ages. Study summary: Template switching captured about one barcoded beta molecule per two T cells. Study outcomes and limitations: Naive CD4+ cell counts and diversity both ran higher in long-lived than in aged donors.

CDR3 length: 12 amino acids. The V gene's germline CDR1 is MNHNY and CDR2 SVGAGI (reference sequence). Trimming removed 8 bases at V and 6 bases at J, with 11 bases between. It was with a sample-barcoded 5' primer and a J-beta primer mix that a second PCR of roughly 7 to 12 cycles was run. TCRdb independently ran MiXCR on the 5' RACE reads; one entry per CDR3 protein. The sample includes about 1.7 million distinct CDR3 sequences, about 30% seen only once; the top ten take 7.7%. Sequenced sample: blood. V is TRBV6-6 and J is TRBJ2-1; the D is unclear. The TCR sequence derives from a woman between 25 and 40 years old in good health. This chain's CDR3 is CASCSPVNEQFF. The CDR3 coding sequence is TGTGCCAGCTGTAGTCCGGTCAATGAGCAGTTCTTC.